These 5 T cell receptor beta chains originate from one sample sequenced in a study of T cell changes during pregnancy in multiple sclerosis. Repertoires were generated with immunoSEQ multiplex PCR, while TCRdb's copy carries only in-frame clones and drops some. This sample yields tens of thousands of clones, of which under 90% are seen a single time; 1.4% to 1.5% belongs to the top ten. The starting material was peripheral blood, obtained in the first trimester of pregnancy. The receptors stem from a female donor in good health, enrolled as a control in a pregnancy study.

V gene TRBV19 combines with J gene TRBJ2-7; 8 bases align to TRBD1. Germline V gives CDR1 LNHDA, CDR2 SQIVND (reference sequence). J gave up 2 bases and V 6 bases, and 3 bases lay outside the gene matches. The CDR3 covers 13 residues. The CDR3: CASSPGGPYEQYF. The CDR3 region has the DNA TGTGCCAGTAGCCCAGGGGGCCCCTACGAGCAGTACTTC.

The chain links TRBV12-2 to TRBJ1-5. TRBV12-2 is classified as a pseudogene. The CDR3 length is 10 residues. CDR3: CASRLQPQHF. Written as DNA, the CDR3 is TGTGCAAGTCGCCTCCAGCCCCAGCATTTT.

The CDR3 sequence is CASSGTEEQFF. The DNA for the CDR3 is TGTGCCAGCTCAGGGACAGAGGAGCAGTTCTTC. This chain joins TRBV18 and TRBJ2-1, with TRBD1 identical over 7 bases. The trim removed 5 bases at V and 10 bases at J, leaving 2 bases unmatched. Per germline, CDR1 KGHSH and CDR2 LQKENI. The CDR3 contains 11 residues.

The V call is TRBV10-3, the J call TRBJ2-2, with TRBD1 as a possible D gene (5 bases). Trimming removed 1 base from V and 5 bases from J, with 14 bases in between. Germline V gene lookup returns CDR1 ENHRY and CDR2 SYGVKD. This CDR3 region has 16 residues. The CDR3, as DNA: TGTGCCATCAGTGAGTGGGCAGGGCGACGAACCGGGGAGCTGTTTTTT. It yields the protein CAISEWAGRRTGELFF.

V gene TRBV10-1 combines with J gene TRBJ2-7; TRBD1 aligns across 10 bases. The CDR3 is 17 residues long. The V segment lost 0 bases and the J segment 3 bases; nucleotides outside the gene matches: 8. In germline, CDR1 is WNHNN, CDR2 SYGVQD (reference sequence). CDR3 DNA sequence: TGCGCCAGCAGTGAGTCGACAGGGGGCCCTCTAGGCTACGAGCAGTACTTC. This sequence encodes CASSESTGGPLGYEQYF.